The clone carrying this T cell receptor beta chain has a handful of counts. Its antigen is currently unknown. UMIs were added to TCR cDNA along with a universal primer site when it was made by 5'RACE template switching. TCRdb redid the calling of the 5' RACE reads with MiXCR, one entry per CDR3 protein. The top ten hold 15% of the sample, which has 400,000 or so distinct CDR3 sequences, around 6.4% seen once. This entry belongs to a study of T cells after yellow fever vaccination. Study-wide points: Reappearance after the booster was observed for most primary-vaccination clones (96% CD4, over 75% CD8). In FACS-sorted repertoires, abundant clonotypes from the bulk population could appear as contaminants. CD4 and CD8 compartments shared a small share of clonotypes, likely from convergent recombination.

Trimming took 5 bases from V and 7 from J, leaving 21 bases between them. This CDR3 has 14 amino acids. Germline V gives CDR1 DFQATT, CDR2 SNEGSKA (reference sequence). The clonotype comes from a man aged 30-40 years who received the YFV17D yellow fever vaccine. The chain joins TRBV20-1 to TRBJ2-7; D may match TRBD1 or TRBD2 (6 bases each). Sequenced material: PBMCs, taken 5 days after the yellow fever booster vaccination. The CDR3 DNA is TGCAGTGCTGCCCTGATATCGGGGGCGGGGGAGCAGTACTTC. This codes for CSAALISGAGEQYF.